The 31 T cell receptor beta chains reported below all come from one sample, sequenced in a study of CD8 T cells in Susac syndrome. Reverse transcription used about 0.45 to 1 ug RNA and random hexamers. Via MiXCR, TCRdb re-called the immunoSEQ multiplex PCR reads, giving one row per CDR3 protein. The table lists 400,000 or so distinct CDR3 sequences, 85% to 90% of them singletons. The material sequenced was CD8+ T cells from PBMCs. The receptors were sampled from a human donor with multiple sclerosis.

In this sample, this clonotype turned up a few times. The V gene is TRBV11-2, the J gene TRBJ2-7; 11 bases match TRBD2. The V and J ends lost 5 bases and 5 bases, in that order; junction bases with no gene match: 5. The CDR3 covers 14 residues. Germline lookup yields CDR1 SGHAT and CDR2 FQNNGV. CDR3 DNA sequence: TGTGCCAGCAGCCCACTAGCGGGGGCGGACGAGCAGTACTTC. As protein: CASSPLAGADEQYF.

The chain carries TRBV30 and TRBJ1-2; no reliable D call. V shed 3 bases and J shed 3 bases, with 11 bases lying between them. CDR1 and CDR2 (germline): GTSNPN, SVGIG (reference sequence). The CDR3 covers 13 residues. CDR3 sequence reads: CAWRGIPDYGYTF. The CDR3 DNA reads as TGTGCCTGGAGGGGCATTCCGGACTATGGCTACACCTTC.

DNA for the CDR3: TGTGCCAGTAGTCTGGCCCTGACAATGAACACTGAAGCTTTCTTT. Its translation is CASSLALTMNTEAFF. The chain carries TRBV19 and TRBJ1-1; no clear D. Per the germline V gene, CDR1 is LNHDA and CDR2 is SQIVND (reference sequence). V was cut by 5 bases and J by 0 bases, with 13 bases left in between. CDR3 length: 15 amino acids.

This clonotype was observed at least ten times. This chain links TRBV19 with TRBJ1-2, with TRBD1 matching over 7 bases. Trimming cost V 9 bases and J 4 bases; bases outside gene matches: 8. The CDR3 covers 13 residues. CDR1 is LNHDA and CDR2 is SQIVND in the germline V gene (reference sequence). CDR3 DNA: TGTGCCAGCAGCCCCGGGACAGCCTATGGCTACACCTTC. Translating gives CASSPGTAYGYTF.

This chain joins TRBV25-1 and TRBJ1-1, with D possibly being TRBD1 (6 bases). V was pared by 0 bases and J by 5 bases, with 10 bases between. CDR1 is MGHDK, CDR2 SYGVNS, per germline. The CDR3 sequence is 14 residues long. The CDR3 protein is CASSEYGRGTEAFF. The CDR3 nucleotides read TGTGCCAGCAGTGAATATGGCAGGGGAACTGAAGCTTTCTTT.

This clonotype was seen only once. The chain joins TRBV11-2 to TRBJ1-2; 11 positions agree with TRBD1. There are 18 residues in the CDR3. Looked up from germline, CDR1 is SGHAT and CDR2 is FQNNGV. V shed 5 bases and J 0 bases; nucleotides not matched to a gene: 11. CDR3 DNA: TGTGCCAGCAGCCCGCGGACAGGGGGCGCTTTAGCTAACTATGGCTACACCTTC. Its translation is CASSPRTGGALANYGYTF.

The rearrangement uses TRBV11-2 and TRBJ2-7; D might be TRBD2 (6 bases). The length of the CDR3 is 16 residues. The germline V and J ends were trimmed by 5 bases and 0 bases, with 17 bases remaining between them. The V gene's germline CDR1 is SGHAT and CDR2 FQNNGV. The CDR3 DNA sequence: TGTGCCAGCAGCGTATTCGGGAGTATTTTCTCCTACGAGCAGTACTTC. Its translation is CASSVFGSIFSYEQYF.

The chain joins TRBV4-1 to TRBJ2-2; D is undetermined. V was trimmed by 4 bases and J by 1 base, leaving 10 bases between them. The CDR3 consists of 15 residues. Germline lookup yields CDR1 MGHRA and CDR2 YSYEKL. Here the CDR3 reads CASSPQPGNTGELFF. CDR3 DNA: TGCGCCAGCAGCCCCCAACCGGGGAACACCGGGGAGCTGTTTTTT.

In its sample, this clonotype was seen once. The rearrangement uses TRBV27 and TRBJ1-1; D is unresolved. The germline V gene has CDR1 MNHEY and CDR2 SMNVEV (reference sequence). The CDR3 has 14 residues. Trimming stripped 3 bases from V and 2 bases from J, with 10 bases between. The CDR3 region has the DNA TGTGCCAGCAGTTTTGCCGACGGAAACACTGAAGCTTTCTTT. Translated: CASSFADGNTEAFF.

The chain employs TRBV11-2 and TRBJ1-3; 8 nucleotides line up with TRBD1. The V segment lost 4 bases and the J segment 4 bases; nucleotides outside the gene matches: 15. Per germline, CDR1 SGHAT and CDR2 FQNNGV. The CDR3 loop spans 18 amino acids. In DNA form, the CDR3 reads TGTGCCAGCAGCTATTCCCGGACAGGGTTGTTAGGAGGAAACACCATATATTTT. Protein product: CASSYSRTGLLGGNTIYF.

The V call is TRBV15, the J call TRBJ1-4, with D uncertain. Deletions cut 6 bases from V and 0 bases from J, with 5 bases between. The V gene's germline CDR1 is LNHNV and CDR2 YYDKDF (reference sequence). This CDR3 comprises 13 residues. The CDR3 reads CATSLSTNEKLFF. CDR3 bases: TGTGCCACCAGTCTATCAACTAATGAAAAACTGTTTTTT.

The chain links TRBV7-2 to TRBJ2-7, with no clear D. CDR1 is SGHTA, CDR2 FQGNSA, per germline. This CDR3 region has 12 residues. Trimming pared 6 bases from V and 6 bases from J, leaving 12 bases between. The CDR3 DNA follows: TGTGCCAGCAGGTTTGGCCATACCGAGCAGTACTTC. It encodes CASRFGHTEQYF.

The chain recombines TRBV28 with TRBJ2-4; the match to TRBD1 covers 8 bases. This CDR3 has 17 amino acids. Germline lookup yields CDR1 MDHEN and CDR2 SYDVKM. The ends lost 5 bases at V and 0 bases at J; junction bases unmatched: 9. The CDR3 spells CASSVPGQALAKNIQYF. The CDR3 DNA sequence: TGTGCCAGCAGTGTCCCGGGACAGGCCCTAGCCAAAAACATTCAGTACTTC.

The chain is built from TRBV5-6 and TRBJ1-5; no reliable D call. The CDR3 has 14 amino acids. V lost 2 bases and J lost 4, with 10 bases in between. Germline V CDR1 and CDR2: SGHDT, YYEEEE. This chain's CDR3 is CASSFYSGNQPQHF. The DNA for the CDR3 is TGTGCCAGCAGCTTCTACTCGGGGAATCAGCCCCAGCATTTT.

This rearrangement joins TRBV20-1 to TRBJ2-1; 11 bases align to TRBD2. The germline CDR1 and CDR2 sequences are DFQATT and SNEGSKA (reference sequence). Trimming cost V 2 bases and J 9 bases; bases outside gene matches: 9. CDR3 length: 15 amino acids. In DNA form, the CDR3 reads TGCAGTGCTAGAAATGTAGCGGGAGGGGTTGGTGAGCAGTTCTTC. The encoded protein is CSARNVAGGVGEQFF.

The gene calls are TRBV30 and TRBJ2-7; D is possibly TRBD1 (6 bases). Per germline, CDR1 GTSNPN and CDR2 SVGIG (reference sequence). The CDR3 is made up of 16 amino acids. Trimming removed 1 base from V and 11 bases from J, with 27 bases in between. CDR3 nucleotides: TGTGCCTGGAGTGGCGGACAGATGGATCCCCTGCTTGTGGAGTACTTC. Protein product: CAWSGGQMDPLLVEYF. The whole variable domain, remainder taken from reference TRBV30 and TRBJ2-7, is SQTIHQWPATLVQPVGSPLSLECTVEGTSNPNLYWYRQAAGRGLQLLFYSVGIGQISSEVPQNLSASRPQDRQFILSSKKLLLSDSGFYLCAWSGGQMDPLLVEYFGPGTRLTVT.

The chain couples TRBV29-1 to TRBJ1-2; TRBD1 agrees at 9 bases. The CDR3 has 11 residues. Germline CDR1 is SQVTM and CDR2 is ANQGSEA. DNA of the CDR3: TGCGGAGACAGGGGGTGGTATGGCTACACCTTC. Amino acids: CGDRGWYGYTF. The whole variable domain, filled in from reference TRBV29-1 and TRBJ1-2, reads SAVISQKPSRDICQRGTSLTIQCQVDSQVTMMFWYRQQPGQSLTLIATANQGSEATYESGFVIDKFPISRPNLTFSTLTVSNMSPEDSSIYLCGDRGWYGYTFGSGTRLTVV.

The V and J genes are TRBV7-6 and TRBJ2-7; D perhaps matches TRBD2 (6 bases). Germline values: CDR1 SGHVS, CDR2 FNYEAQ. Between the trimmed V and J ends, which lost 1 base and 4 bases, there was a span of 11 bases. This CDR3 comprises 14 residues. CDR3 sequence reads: CASSLDATSYEQYF. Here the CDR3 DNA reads TGTGCCAGCAGCTTAGATGCGACTAGTTACGAGCAGTACTTC. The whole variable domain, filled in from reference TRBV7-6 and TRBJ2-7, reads GAGVSQSPRYKVTKRGQDVALRCDPISGHVSLYWYRQALGQGPEFLTYFNYEAQQDKSGLPNDRFSAERPEGSISTLTIQRTEQRDSAMYRCASSLDATSYEQYFGPGTRLTVT.

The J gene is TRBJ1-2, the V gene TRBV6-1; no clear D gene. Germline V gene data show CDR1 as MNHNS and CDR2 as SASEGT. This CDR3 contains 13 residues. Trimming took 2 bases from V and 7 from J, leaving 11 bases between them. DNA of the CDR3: TGTGCCAGCAGTGAATGGGCAGACCGTGGCTACACCTTC. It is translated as CASSEWADRGYTF.

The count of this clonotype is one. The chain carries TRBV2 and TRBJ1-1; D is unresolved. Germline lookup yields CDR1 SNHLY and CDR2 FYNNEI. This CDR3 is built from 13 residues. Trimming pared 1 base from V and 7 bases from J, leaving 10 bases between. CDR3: CASSEGSGVEAFF. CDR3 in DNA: TGTGCCAGCAGTGAAGGTTCAGGCGTTGAAGCTTTCTTT.

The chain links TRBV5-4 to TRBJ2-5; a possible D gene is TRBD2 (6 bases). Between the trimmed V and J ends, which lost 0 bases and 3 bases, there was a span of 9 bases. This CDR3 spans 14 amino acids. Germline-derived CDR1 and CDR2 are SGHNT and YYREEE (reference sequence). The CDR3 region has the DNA TGTGCCAGCAGCTTGGCCGGCGGGGAAGAGACCCAGTACTTC. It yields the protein CASSLAGGEETQYF.

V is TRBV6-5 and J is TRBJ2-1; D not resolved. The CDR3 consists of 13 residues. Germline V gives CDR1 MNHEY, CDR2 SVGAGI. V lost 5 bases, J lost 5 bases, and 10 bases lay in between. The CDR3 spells CASSHLLNNEQFF. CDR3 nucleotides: TGTGCCAGCAGTCACCTATTGAACAATGAGCAGTTCTTC.

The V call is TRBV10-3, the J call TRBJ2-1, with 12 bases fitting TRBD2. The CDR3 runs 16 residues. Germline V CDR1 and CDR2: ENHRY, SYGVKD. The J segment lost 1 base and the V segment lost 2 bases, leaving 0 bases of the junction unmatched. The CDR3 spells CAISEGLAGSYNEQFF. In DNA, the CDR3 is TGTGCCATCAGTGAGGGACTAGCGGGGTCCTACAATGAGCAGTTCTTC.

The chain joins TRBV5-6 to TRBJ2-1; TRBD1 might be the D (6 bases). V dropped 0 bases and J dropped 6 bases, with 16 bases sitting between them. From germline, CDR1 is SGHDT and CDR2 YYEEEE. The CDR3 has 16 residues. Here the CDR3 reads CASSLVLGAPVNEQFF. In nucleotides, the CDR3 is TGTGCCAGCAGCTTGGTTCTGGGGGCGCCGGTCAATGAGCAGTTCTTC. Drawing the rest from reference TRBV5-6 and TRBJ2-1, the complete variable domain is DAGVTQSPTHLIKTRGQQVTLRCSPKSGHDTVSWYQQALGQGPQFIFQYYEEEERQRGNFPDRFSGHQFPNYSSELNVNALLLGDSALYLCASSLVLGAPVNEQFFGPGTRLTVL.

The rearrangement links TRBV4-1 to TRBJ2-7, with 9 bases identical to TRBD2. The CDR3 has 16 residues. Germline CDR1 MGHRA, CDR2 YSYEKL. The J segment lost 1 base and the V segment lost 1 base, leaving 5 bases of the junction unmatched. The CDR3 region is CASSQVASGASYEQYF. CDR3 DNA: TGCGCCAGCAGCCAAGTGGCTAGCGGGGCTTCCTACGAGCAGTACTTC.

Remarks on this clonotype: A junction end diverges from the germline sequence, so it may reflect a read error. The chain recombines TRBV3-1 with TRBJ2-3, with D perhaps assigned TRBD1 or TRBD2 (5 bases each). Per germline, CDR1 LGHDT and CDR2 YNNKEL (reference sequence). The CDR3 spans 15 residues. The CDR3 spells CASGPTMGLTDTQCF. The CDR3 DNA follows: TGTGCCAGCGGGCCGACTATGGGGCTCACAGATACGCAGTGTTTT.

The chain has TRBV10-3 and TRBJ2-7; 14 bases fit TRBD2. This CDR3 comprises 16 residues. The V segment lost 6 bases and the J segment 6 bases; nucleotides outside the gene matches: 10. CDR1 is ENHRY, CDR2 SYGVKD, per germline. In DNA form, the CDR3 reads TGTGCCATCAGCCAGACGGGACTAGCGGGAGTGGGCGAGCAGTACTTC. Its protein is CAISQTGLAGVGEQYF.

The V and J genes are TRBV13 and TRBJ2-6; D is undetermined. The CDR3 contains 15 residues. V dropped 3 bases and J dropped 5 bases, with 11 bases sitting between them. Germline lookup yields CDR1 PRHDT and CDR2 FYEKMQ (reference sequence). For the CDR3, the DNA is TGTGCCAGCAGCTTTTCCATGGGCAGGGCCAACGTCCTGACTTTC. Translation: CASSFSMGRANVLTF.

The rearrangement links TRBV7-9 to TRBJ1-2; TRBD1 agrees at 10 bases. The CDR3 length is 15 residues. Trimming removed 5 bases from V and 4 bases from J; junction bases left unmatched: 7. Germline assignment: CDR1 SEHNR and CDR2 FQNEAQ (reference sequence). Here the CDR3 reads CASSAGQGTFYGYTF. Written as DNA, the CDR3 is TGTGCCAGCAGCGCGGGACAGGGGACCTTCTATGGCTACACCTTC.

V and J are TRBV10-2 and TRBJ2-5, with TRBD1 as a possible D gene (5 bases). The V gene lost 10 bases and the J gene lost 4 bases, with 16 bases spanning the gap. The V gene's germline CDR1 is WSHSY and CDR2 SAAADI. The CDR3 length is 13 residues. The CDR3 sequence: CATLHDSPETQYF. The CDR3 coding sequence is TGCGCCACCTTACATGACAGTCCAGAGACCCAGTACTTC.

The chain's CDR3 is CASSLTVGLDTEAFF. The CDR3 coding sequence is TGTGCCAGCAGTCTTACGGTTGGGTTGGACACTGAAGCTTTCTTT. The chain recombines TRBV12-3 or TRBV12-4 with TRBJ1-1; D gene uncertain. The CDR3 loop spans 15 amino acids. The V and J ends lost 5 bases and 3 bases respectively, with 16 bases between them.